The clone carrying this T cell receptor beta chain was seen only a few times. The PCR ran on 60 Vbeta and 13 Jbeta primers. The method was immunoSEQ multiplex PCR; TCRdb's version includes in-frame clones alone and lacks a portion of them. Here the sample spans 110,000 to 150,000 clones, 75% being singletons. Trimming shortened V by 5 bases and J by 4 bases, and 29 bases separated the two germline ends. The CDR3 is made up of 18 amino acids. The germline V gene has CDR1 GTSNPN and CDR2 SVGIG (reference sequence). This specimen comes from a study of cytomegalovirus exposure and HLA in healthy donors. Sequenced material: PBMCs. The sequence was collected from a man aged 25 to 45 in good health and CMV-seronegative. The rearrangement uses TRBV30 and TRBJ1-1; tentatively, D is TRBD1 (6 bases). The CDR3 coding sequence is TGTGCCTGGGGGGGCCGCCTCCGGGACACCAAGAGGGGCACTGAAGCTTTCTTT. Encoded protein: CAWGGRLRDTKRGTEAFF. The full variable domain, rest sourced from reference TRBV30 and TRBJ1-1, is SQTIHQWPATLVQPVGSPLSLECTVEGTSNPNLYWYRQAAGRGLQLLFYSVGIGQISSEVPQNLSASRPQDRQFILSSKKLLLSDSGFYLCAWGGRLRDTKRGTEAFFGQGTRLTVV.